The clone carrying this T cell receptor beta chain came up once. The antigen is unknown. The germline gives CDR1 SGHKS, CDR2 YYEKEE (reference sequence). The V gene lost 0 bases and the J gene lost 1 base, with 11 bases spanning the gap. There are 15 residues in the CDR3. In the PCR, 60 Vbeta and 13 Jbeta primers were used. Clones were read by immunoSEQ multiplex PCR, and TCRdb kept only the in-frame ones, dropping some. In the table there are some 85,000 clones, roughly 80% of which are singletons. This record belongs to a study of cytomegalovirus exposure and HLA in healthy donors. Whole-study results and caveats: Segments of the TCR beta V type were, in most cases, productive about 87% or about 30% of the time in an earlier analysis.

The V call is TRBV5-5, the J call TRBJ2-7, with D tentatively TRBD1 (5 bases). This TCR was recovered from a woman between 40 and 50 years old in good health and CMV-seropositive. The sequenced material came from PBMCs. CDR3 sequence reads: CASSLGSDISYEQYF. In nucleotides, the CDR3 is TGTGCCAGCAGCTTGGGGTCGGACATATCCTACGAGCAGTACTTC. Drawing the rest from reference TRBV5-5 and TRBJ2-7, the complete variable domain is DAGVTQSPTHLIKTRGQQVTLRCSPISGHKSVSWYQQVLGQGPQFIFQYYEKEERGRGNFPDRFSARQFPNYSSELNVNALLLGDSALYLCASSLGSDISYEQYFGPGTRLTVT.